This T cell receptor beta chain was identified during a study of response to subunit inactivated influenza vaccine. This clonotype has only a few counts. TCRdb re-called the RT-PCR reads through MiXCR, storing one row per CDR3 protein. The table includes roughly 290,000 distinct CDR3 sequences, 21% detected once. The CDR3 totals 14 residues. V gave up 3 bases and J gave up 4 bases, with 10 bases separating them. The rearrangement joins TRBV12-3 or TRBV12-4 to TRBJ1-5, with D unresolved. The specimen was PBMCs from blood, collected less than 22 months after vaccination. The receptor's source is a man between 50 and 75 years old who received an inactivated influenza vaccine. This CDR3 is CASSFGSGNQPQHF. The CDR3 region has the DNA TGTGCCAGCAGTTTCGGGTCAGGAAATCAGCCCCAGCATTTT.